This TCR beta chain was identified during a study of PD-L1 blockade in urothelial cancer. At the level of the study: Analyzed time points were 3 weeks (second dose) and 6 weeks after therapy began.

Described time point: pretreatment peripheral blood. The V segment lost 3 bases and the J segment 4 bases; nucleotides outside the gene matches: 6. This CDR3 contains 14 residues. Germline lookup yields CDR1 MDHEN and CDR2 SYDVKM. The data were produced by immunoSEQ multiplex PCR, yet TCRdb's version contains in-frame clones alone and is incomplete. The table has under 95,000 clones, 84% seen once. This chain links TRBV28 with TRBJ2-7, with TRBD1 matching 7 bases. The sequencing here drew on PBMCs, taken around atezolizumab (anti-PD-L1) treatment. The origin of this receptor is a man in his sixties with urothelial cancer. The CDR3 nucleotides are TGTGCCAGCAGTTTTCAGGACAGGTCATACGAGCAGTACTTC. Protein: CASSFQDRSYEQYF. The variable domain in full, with the rest retrieved from reference TRBV28 and TRBJ2-7, is DVKVTQSSRYLVKRTGEKVFLECVQDMDHENMFWYRQDPGLGLRLIYFSYDVKMKEKGDIPEGYSVSREKKERFSLILESASTNQTSMYLCASSFQDRSYEQYFGPGTRLTVT.